The 7 T cell receptor beta chains listed next were all sequenced from one sample in a study of blood T cell repertoires in COVID-19. Sequencing used immunoSEQ multiplex PCR; TCRdb keeps in-frame clones, though not all of them. The sample carries 200,000 to 250,000 clones, approximately 90% recorded once. Material for sequencing was PBMCs or T cells enriched from blood (not recorded which). The source of these receptors is a woman under 30 in a cohort exposed to, infected with or recovered from COVID-19 (not recorded which).

J is TRBJ2-5 and V is TRBV2; 11 bases are shared with TRBD2. V was clipped by 6 bases and J by 3 bases; unmatched bases: 3. Germline CDR1 reads SNHLY; CDR2 reads FYNNEI. CDR3 length: 14 residues. Here the CDR3 reads CASRTTSGKETQYF. CDR3 bases: TGTGCCAGCAGGACGACTAGCGGGAAAGAGACCCAGTACTTC.

The chain joins TRBV2 to TRBJ1-3; tentative D call: TRBD1 (5 bases). The germline CDR1 and CDR2 sequences are SNHLY and FYNNEI. With 7 bases removed from V and 4 bases from J, the gap between germline ends came to 11 bases. The CDR3 has 13 amino acids. The CDR3 DNA sequence: TGTGCCAGCAAGGAGGGGTCCGGAAACACCATATATTTT. Translated: CASKEGSGNTIYF.

The V and J genes are TRBV15 and TRBJ2-7, with D uncertain. Germline values: CDR1 LNHNV, CDR2 YYDKDF (reference sequence). The CDR3 extends over 12 amino acids. Trimming left V 0 bases short and J 6 bases short, with 6 bases between. The DNA for the CDR3 is TGTGCCACCAGCAGAGATCGCGCCGAGCAGTACTTC. Protein product: CATSRDRAEQYF. Using reference TRBV15 and TRBJ2-7 for the parts outside the CDR3, the full variable domain is DAMVIQNPRYQVTQFGKPVTLSCSQTLNHNVMYWYQQKSSQAPKLLFHYYDKDFNNEADTPDNFQSRRPNTSFCFLDIRSPGLGDTAMYLCATSRDRAEQYFGPGTRLTVT.

The chain links TRBV24-1 to TRBJ2-1; tentatively, D is TRBD2 (6 bases). This CDR3 comprises 16 residues. Trimming pared 4 bases from V and 7 bases from J, leaving 19 bases between. Germline values: CDR1 KGHDR, CDR2 SFDVKD. CDR3 sequence (DNA): TGTGCCACCAGTGAGGTGACTAGTCCCTCGGGAAATGAGCAGTTCTTC. This codes for CATSEVTSPSGNEQFF.

This sequence joins TRBV30 and TRBJ2-3; the D is unclear. The V end was cut by 0 bases, the J end by 10 bases, with 14 bases between. The CDR3 sequence is 13 residues long. Germline-derived CDR1 and CDR2 are GTSNPN and SVGIG (reference sequence). This CDR3 is CAWSVETQVAQYF. The CDR3 DNA reads TGTGCCTGGAGTGTAGAAACTCAGGTGGCGCAGTATTTT.

This chain uses TRBV18 with TRBJ2-5; 8 bases match TRBD1. This CDR3 is built from 15 residues. CDR1 and CDR2 from the germline V gene are KGHSH and LQKENI. Trimming at V came to 4 bases and at J to 0 bases, leaving 4 bases not matched to a gene. The CDR3 region is CASSLNRGDQETQYF. As DNA, the CDR3 is TGTGCCAGCTCACTCAACAGGGGGGACCAAGAGACCCAGTACTTC.

V usage is TRBV5-1 and J usage is TRBJ2-2; 11 nucleotides align to TRBD1. The V segment lost 2 bases and the J segment 4 bases; nucleotides outside the gene matches: 4. This CDR3 contains 16 residues. Germline V CDR1 and CDR2: SGHRS, YFSETQ. DNA for the CDR3: TGCGCCAGCAGCTTAACCGGGACAGGGGGCACCGGGGAGCTGTTTTTT. It is translated as CASSLTGTGGTGELFF.